One T cell receptor (beta chain) is described in this entry. The antigen is not known. The germline V gene has CDR1 SGHVS and CDR2 FQNEAQ. This CDR3 is built from 14 residues. Deletions cut 6 bases from V and 2 bases from J, with 11 bases between. The sample belongs to a study of radiotherapy plus CTLA-4 blockade in lung cancer. Study context: Among enrolled patients, under 20% responded and more than 25% achieved disease control. Study results and caveats: There was expansion of tumor-derived TCR clones in blood after radiotherapy plus ipilimumab. The best predictor of response was reported to be early blood T cell clone dynamics, with interferon-beta.

TCRdb's copy holds only in-frame clones and misses some; the assay was immunoSEQ multiplex PCR. The data hold approximately 90,000 clones, with roughly four fifths observed a single time. Each patient with chemo-refractory metastatic non-small-cell lung cancer was treated with focal radiation plus CTLA-4 blockade using ipilimumab. The J gene is TRBJ1-3, the V gene TRBV7-8; D is possibly TRBD1 (5 bases). The sample consisted of peripheral blood, taken from a patient treated with radiotherapy plus ipilimumab. The sequence was obtained from a human donor with non-small cell lung cancer who had stable disease on radiotherapy plus ipilimumab. The CDR3 DNA follows: TGTGCCAGCAGTCCTGGGGGGGCTGGAAACACCATATATTTT. This codes for CASSPGGAGNTIYF.